This TCR beta chain was found in a study of cytomegalovirus exposure and HLA in healthy donors. Study-wide findings and caveats: It was only CMV serostatus that was available as immune exposure information. HLA restriction was apparent for most CMV-associated TCR beta chains in a later analysis.

V gave up 2 bases and J gave up 3 bases, with 9 bases separating them. CDR1 is SGHDT, CDR2 YYEEEE, per germline. This CDR3 has 14 amino acids. As concerns this clone: Antigen specificity is unknown.

PCR was performed using 60 Vbeta and 13 Jbeta primers. Clones were sequenced by immunoSEQ multiplex PCR, and TCRdb holds only the in-frame ones, with some missing. The sample has about 160,000 clones; roughly 72% are singletons. This receptor was identified in a man in his forties in good health and CMV-seropositive. V and J are TRBV5-6 and TRBJ1-5, with a weak D call TRBD1 (5 bases). The specimen was PBMCs. CDR3 in amino acids: CASSFKGYNQPQHF. The CDR3 DNA reads as TGTGCCAGCAGCTTTAAGGGGTACAATCAGCCCCAGCATTTT.